This entry features one T cell receptor (beta chain) sequence. This clonotype came up a few times. Its antigen remains undetermined. No much larger clone exists at a distance of one base, and base qualities are not known. The treatment or condition label, read with the paper, signifies: in vitro stimulation with specific CMV peptide epitopes to enrich CMV-specific T cells. The data belong to a study of T cell repertoires in cytomegalovirus infection (dated by TCRdb to 2018 to 2020). The study in broad terms: Recently identified HLA-C-restricted CMV epitopes, whose presentation resists viral immunomodulation, were targeted by peptide stimulations together with well-studied HLA-B-restricted epitopes. Because public TCR beta signatures pointed to carriage of CMV infection together with the matching HLA type, the HLA type of each donor mattered for the analysis.

Paper-wide results and their limitations: Cumulative frequency of public TCR beta family members discriminated carriers of CMV infection plus the relevant HLA type in this cohort and an independent 352-donor cohort. In the ex vivo response, HLA-C-restricted CMV-specific TCR beta clonotypes were dominant, and in two of eight donors the single most frequent clonotype came from this HLA-C-restricted group.

Counted from cysteine to phenylalanine, this CDR3 has 15 amino acids. Only CDR3 DNA is held: 45 bases, read in frame from base 1. Trimming takes 4 bases from V and 0 bases from J, and the germline ends sit 9 bases apart. Reading the germline V gene (reference sequence) gives CDR1 SEHNR and CDR2 FQNEAQ. For sequencing, an Illumina HiSeq 1500 was employed. The public sequencing data were trimmed at Q25 with fastp and processed into clonotypes with MiXCR by TCRdb, which kept only in-frame beta chains. Identical CDR3 proteins give one entry, which carries the most common genes and DNA. The sample table shows over 100,000 distinct CDR3 sequences, and less than 30% are seen once. The top ten clonotypes cover about three quarters of the sample.

The chain employs TRBV7-9 and TRBJ2-2; the D element might be TRBD1 or TRBD2, as each aligns at 5 bases. The receptor was derived from a human donor in good health (CMV status not recorded). Some clones in this sample may be carry-over from other donors' samples. The specimen was CD8+ T cells from cultured PBMCs, collected from culture after CMV antigen stimulation. The CDR3 loop reads CASSSRDANTGELFF. The sequenced DNA is TGTGCCAGCAGCTCCCGGGACGCGAACACCGGGGAGCTGTTTTTT.